The next 8 T cell receptor beta chains were all read from a single sample in a study of beta chain features in type 1 diabetes. Every bit of the isolated RNA underwent reverse transcription, so sequencing read expressed TCRB transcripts. Some clones are missing from TCRdb's copy, which holds only in-frame ones; the method was immunoSEQ multiplex PCR. The data show about 410,000 clones, with about 15% seen just once and about 0.04% held by the top ten. Input material: naive CD4+ T cells from blood. The receptor set was obtained from a man aged 25-45 years in good health.

This clone was found a few times. The chain couples TRBV7-2 to TRBJ2-3; D gene unclear. Deletions cut 4 bases from V and 6 bases from J, with 17 bases between. There are 15 residues in the CDR3. Germline CDR1 and CDR2: SGHTA and FQGNSA. The CDR3 region is CASSSKVLSMDTQYF. The CDR3 DNA reads TGTGCCAGCAGCTCAAAGGTCCTGTCGATGGATACGCAGTATTTT.

The chain joins TRBV7-2 to TRBJ2-7; 11 bases match TRBD1. Germline assignment: CDR1 SGHTA and CDR2 FQGNSA. The CDR3 has 14 amino acids. Trimming took 5 bases from V and 10 from J; bases not matched to a gene: 10. Here the CDR3 reads CASSNLGQGALQYV. In DNA, the CDR3 is TGTGCCAGCAGCAACCTAGGACAGGGGGCGCTTCAGTACGTC.

The chain joins TRBV23-1 to TRBJ1-1; 12 bases line up with TRBD1. TRBV23-1 is treated as an ORF (open reading frame) with a function not yet certain. The CDR3 is made up of 20 amino acids. The J segment lost 3 bases and the V segment lost 4 bases, leaving 18 bases of the junction unmatched. The CDR3 sequence: CASSLPSPGTGGAWYTEAFF. Written as DNA, the CDR3 is TGCGCCAGCAGTCTCCCTTCACCCGGGACAGGGGGCGCGTGGTACACTGAAGCTTTCTTT.

This chain connects TRBV4-1 to TRBJ1-2, with D possibly TRBD1 on 6 matching bases. Trimming shortened V by 3 bases and J by 9 bases, and 17 bases separated the two germline ends. The CDR3 is 14 amino acids. CDR1 is MGHRA and CDR2 is YSYEKL in the germline V gene. DNA of the CDR3: TGCGCCAGCAGCCAGACTCTGCAAGGACAGCGCTACACCTTC. Translation gives CASSQTLQGQRYTF.

V gene TRBV19 combines with J gene TRBJ1-5; D not resolved. The V and J ends lost 6 bases and 3 bases respectively, with 9 bases between them. This CDR3 has 13 amino acids. CDR1 and CDR2 (germline): LNHDA, SQIVND (reference sequence). The CDR3 DNA follows: TGTGCCAGTAGCACTCCACCCAATCAGCCCCAGCATTTT. As protein: CASSTPPNQPQHF.

This clone was recorded many times. This chain uses TRBV7-9 with TRBJ1-3; D gene ambiguous. Germline values: CDR1 SEHNR, CDR2 FQNEAQ (reference sequence). There are 13 residues in the CDR3. Trimming removed 5 bases at V and 4 bases at J, with 9 bases between. The CDR3 DNA follows: TGTGCCAGCAGCCGCCAGTTGGGAAACACCATATATTTT. Translated, it gives CASSRQLGNTIYF.

V is TRBV30 and J is TRBJ2-3; TRBD2 matches at 7 bases. The CDR3 extends over 13 amino acids. The ends lost 3 bases at V and 7 bases at J; junction bases unmatched: 7. Germline V gives CDR1 GTSNPN, CDR2 SVGIG (reference sequence). The CDR3 DNA follows: TGTGCCTGGAGGGGGGAGGGCCCAAATACGCAGTATTTT. Its protein is CAWRGEGPNTQYF.

The chain carries TRBV5-1 and TRBJ2-7; D not resolved. V dropped 1 base and J dropped 0 bases, with 8 bases sitting between them. The CDR3 sequence is 14 residues long. Germline loops: CDR1 SGHRS, CDR2 YFSETQ. The CDR3 sequence: CASSLSGGSYEQYV. The CDR3, as DNA: TGCGCCAGCAGCTTGTCGGGCGGCTCCTACGAGCAGTACGTC.